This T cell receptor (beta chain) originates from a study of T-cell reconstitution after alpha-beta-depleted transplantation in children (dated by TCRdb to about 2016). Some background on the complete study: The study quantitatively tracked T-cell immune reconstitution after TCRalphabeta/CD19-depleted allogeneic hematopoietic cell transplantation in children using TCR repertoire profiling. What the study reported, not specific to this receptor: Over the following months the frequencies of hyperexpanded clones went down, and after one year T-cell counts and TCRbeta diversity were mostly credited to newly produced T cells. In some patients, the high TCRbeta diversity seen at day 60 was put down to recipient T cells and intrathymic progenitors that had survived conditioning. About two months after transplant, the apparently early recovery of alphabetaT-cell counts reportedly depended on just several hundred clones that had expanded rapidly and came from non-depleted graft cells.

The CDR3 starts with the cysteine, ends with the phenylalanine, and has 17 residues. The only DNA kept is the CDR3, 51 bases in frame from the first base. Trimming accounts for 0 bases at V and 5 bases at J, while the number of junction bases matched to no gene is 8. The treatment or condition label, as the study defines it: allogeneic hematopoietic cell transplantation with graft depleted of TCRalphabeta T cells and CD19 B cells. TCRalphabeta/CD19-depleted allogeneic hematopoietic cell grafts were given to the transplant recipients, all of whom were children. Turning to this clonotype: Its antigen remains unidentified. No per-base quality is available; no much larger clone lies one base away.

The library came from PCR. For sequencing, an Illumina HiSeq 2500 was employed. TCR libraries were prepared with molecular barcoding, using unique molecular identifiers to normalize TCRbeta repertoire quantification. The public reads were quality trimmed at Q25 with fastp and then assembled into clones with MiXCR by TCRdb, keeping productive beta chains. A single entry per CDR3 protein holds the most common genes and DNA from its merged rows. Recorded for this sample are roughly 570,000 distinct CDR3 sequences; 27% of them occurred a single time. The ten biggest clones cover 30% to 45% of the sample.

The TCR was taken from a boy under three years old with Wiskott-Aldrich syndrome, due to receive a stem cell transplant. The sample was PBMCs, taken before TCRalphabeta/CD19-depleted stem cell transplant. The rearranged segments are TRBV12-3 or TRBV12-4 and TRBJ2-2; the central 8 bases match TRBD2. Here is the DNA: TGTGCCAGCAGTTTAGCGGGGGGACTAGTCGATACCGGGGAGCTGTTTTTT. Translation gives CASSLAGGLVDTGELFF.